The T cell receptor beta chain under discussion was sequenced for a study of cytomegalovirus exposure and HLA in healthy donors. General study findings and limits: TCR beta chain V- and J-gene trimming was linked, in a later analysis, to a missense variant in DCLRE1C.

Comment on this clone: The antigen is undetermined.

V lost 0 bases, J lost 3 bases, and 10 bases lay in between. The CDR3 covers 15 residues. Germline loops: CDR1 SGDLS, CDR2 YYNGEE. With 60 Vbeta and 13 Jbeta primers, the PCR was carried out. TCRdb's table, derived via immunoSEQ multiplex PCR, lists solely in-frame clones and lacks some. Here the sample spans under 200,000 clones, roughly 85% being singletons. Sequenced sample: PBMCs. This chain joins TRBV9 and TRBJ1-5, with unresolved D. This TCR derives from a man aged 35-49 years in good health and CMV-seronegative. The CDR3 DNA sequence: TGTGCCAGCAGCGTAGGGGCCTCATTCAATCAGCCCCAGCATTTT. This encodes CASSVGASFNQPQHF.